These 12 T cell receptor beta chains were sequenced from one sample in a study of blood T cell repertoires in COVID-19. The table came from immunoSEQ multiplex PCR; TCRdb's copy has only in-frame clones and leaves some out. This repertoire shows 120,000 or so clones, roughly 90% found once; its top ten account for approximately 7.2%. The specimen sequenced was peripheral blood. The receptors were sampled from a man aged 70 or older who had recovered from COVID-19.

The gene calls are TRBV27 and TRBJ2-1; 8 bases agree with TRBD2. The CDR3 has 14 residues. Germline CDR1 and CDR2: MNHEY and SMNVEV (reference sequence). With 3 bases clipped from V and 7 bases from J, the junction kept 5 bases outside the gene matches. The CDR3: CASSFYGRGNEQFF. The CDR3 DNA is TGTGCCAGCAGTTTCTACGGGAGGGGAAATGAGCAGTTCTTC.

CDR3 region: CASSLGAGRARDTQYF. Written as DNA, the CDR3 is TGTGCCAGCAGCTTGGGAGCCGGGCGGGCGAGAGATACGCAGTATTTT. This rearrangement joins TRBV5-4 to TRBJ2-3, with a tentative D call TRBD2 (5 bases). Germline values: CDR1 SGHNT, CDR2 YYREEE (reference sequence). The CDR3 contains 16 residues. With 0 bases removed from V and 5 bases from J, the gap between germline ends came to 16 bases.

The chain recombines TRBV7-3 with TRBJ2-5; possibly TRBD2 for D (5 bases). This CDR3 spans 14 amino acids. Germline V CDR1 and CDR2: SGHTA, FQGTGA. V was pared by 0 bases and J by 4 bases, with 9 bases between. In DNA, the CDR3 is TGTGCCAGCAGCTTAACGGGAGATCGAGAGACCCAGTACTTC. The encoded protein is CASSLTGDRETQYF.

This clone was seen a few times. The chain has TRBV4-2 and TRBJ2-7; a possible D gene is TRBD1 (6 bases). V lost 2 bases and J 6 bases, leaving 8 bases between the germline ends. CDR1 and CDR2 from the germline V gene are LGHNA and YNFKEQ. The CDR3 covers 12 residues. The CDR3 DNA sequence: TGTGCCAGCAGCCAACCAGGGGCCGAGCAGTACTTC. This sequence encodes CASSQPGAEQYF.

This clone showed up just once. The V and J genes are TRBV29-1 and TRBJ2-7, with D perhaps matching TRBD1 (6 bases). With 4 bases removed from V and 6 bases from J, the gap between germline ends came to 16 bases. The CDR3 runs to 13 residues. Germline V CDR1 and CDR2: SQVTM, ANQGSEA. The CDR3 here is CSVVQGSRGEQYF. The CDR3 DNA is TGCAGCGTTGTACAGGGTAGTAGGGGCGAGCAGTACTTC.

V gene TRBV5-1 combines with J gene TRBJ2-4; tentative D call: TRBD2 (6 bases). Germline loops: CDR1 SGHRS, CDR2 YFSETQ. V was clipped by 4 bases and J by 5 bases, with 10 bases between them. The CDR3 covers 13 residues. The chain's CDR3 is CASSLGLQNIQYF. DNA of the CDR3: TGCGCCAGCAGCCTGGGACTCCAAAACATTCAGTACTTC.

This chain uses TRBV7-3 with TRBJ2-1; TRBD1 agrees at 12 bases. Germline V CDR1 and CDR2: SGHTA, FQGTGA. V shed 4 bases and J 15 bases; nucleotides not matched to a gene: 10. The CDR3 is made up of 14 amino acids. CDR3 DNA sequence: TGTGCCAGCAGCTCTATCGGGACAGGGGGCGCTCTGTTCTTC. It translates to CASSSIGTGGALFF.

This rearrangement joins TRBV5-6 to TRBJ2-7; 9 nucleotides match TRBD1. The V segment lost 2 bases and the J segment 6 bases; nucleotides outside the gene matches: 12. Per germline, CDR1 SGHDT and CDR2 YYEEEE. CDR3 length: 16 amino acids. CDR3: CASSFTPGQGSLEQYF. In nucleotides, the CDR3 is TGTGCCAGCAGCTTCACCCCGGGACAGGGATCTCTCGAGCAGTACTTC.

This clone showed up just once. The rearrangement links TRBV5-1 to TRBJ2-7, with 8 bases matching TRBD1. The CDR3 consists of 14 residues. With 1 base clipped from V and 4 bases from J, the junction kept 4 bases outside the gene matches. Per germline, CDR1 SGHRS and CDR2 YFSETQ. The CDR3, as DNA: TGCGCCAGCAGCTTGCTGACAGGGGATTACGAGCAGTACTTC. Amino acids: CASSLLTGDYEQYF.

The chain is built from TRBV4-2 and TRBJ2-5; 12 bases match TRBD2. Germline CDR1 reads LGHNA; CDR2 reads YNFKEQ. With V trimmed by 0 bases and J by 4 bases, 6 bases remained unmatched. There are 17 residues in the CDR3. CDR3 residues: CASSQEPSGGAGETQYF. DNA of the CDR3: TGTGCCAGCAGCCAAGAGCCTAGCGGGGGGGCCGGAGAGACCCAGTACTTC.

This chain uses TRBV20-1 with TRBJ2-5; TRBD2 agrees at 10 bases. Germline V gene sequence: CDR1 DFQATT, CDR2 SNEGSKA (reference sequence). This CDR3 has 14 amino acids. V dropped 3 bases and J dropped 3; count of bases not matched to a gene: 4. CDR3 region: CSASNSGRKETQYF. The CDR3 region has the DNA TGCAGTGCTAGTAATAGCGGGAGGAAAGAGACCCAGTACTTC.

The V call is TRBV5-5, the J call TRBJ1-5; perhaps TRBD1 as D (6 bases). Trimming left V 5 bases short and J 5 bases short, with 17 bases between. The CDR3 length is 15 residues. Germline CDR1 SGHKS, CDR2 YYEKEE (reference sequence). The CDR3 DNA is TGTGCCAGCAGTCGGGACGGGGGGCCAGATCAGCCCCAGCATTTT. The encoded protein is CASSRDGGPDQPQHF.